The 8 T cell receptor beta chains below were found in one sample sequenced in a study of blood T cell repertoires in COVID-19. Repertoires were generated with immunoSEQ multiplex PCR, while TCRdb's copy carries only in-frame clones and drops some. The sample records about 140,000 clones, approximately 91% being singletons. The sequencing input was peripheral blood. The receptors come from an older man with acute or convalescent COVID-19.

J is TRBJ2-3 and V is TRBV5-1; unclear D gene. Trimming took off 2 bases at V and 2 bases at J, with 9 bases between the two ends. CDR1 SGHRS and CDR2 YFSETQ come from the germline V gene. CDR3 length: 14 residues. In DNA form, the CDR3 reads TGCGCCAGCAGCTTTCAACAGCTCACAGATACGCAGTATTTT. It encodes CASSFQQLTDTQYF.

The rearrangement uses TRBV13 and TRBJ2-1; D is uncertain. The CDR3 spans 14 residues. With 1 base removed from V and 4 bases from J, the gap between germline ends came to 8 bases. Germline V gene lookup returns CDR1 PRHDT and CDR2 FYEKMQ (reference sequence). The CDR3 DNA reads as TGTGCCAGCAGCTTAGCTCCTCCTTACAATGAGCAGTTCTTC. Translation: CASSLAPPYNEQFF.

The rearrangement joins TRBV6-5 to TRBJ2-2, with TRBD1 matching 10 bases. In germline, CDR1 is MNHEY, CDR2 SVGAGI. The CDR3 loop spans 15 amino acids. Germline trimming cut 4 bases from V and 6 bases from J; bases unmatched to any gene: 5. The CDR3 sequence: CASSFLDRGAGELFF. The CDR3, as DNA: TGTGCCAGCAGTTTTTTGGACAGGGGGGCCGGGGAGCTGTTTTTT.

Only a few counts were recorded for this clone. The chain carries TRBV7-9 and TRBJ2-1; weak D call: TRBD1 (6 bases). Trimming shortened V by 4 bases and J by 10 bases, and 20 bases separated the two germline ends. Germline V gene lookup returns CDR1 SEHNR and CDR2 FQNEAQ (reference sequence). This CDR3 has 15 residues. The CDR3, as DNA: TGTGCCAGCAGCTCGAGGCCACAGGGAGAAGGGGAGCAGTTCTTC. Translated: CASSSRPQGEGEQFF. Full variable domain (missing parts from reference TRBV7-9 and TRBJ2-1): DTGVSQNPRHKITKRGQNVTFRCDPISEHNRLYWYRQTLGQGPEFLTYFQNEAQLEKSRLLSDRFSAERPKGSFSTLEIQRTEQGDSAMYLCASSSRPQGEGEQFFGPGTRLTVL.

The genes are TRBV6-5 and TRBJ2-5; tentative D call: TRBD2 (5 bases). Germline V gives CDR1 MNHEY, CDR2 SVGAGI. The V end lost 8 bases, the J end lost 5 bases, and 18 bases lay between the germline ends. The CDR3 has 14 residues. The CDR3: CASRGVTSAETQYF. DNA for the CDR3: TGTGCCAGCCGGGGTGTCACGTCTGCGGAGACCCAGTACTTC.

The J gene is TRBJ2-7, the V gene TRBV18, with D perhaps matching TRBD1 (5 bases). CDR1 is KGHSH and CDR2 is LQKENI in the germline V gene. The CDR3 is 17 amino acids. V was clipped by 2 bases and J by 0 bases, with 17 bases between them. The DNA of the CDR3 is TGTGCCAGCTCACCAGGCCCCGGCAGGGTAAGCTCCTACGAGCAGTACTTC. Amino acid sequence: CASSPGPGRVSSYEQYF.

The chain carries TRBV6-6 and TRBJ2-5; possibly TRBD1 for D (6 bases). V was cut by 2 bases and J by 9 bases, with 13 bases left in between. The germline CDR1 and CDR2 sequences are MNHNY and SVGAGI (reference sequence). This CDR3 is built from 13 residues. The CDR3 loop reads CASSYDPRQAQYF. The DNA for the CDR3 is TGTGCCAGCAGTTACGACCCCCGACAGGCCCAGTACTTC.

CDR3 residues: CASSWKQGLYGNQPQHF. CDR3 bases: TGTGCCAGCAGCTGGAAACAGGGTCTTTATGGCAATCAGCCCCAGCATTTT. The chain recombines TRBV7-8 with TRBJ1-5; D is possibly TRBD1 (6 bases). The CDR3 has 17 residues. V gave up 4 bases and J gave up 2 bases, with 18 bases separating them. Per germline, CDR1 SGHVS and CDR2 FQNEAQ.